The 31 T cell receptor beta chains in this list originate from one sample, sequenced in a study of T cell changes during pregnancy in multiple sclerosis. Profiling relied on immunoSEQ multiplex PCR, and the TCRdb table lists in-frame clones only, not all of them. The sample has tens of thousands of clones, more than 70% seen once. The sequencing used peripheral blood, collected in the first trimester of pregnancy. The receptor set was obtained from a female donor in good health, enrolled as a control in a pregnancy study.

V and J are TRBV6-5 and TRBJ1-2, with 9 bases that match TRBD1. Per germline, CDR1 MNHEY and CDR2 SVGAGI. Germline trimming cut 6 bases from V and 3 bases from J; bases unmatched to any gene: 8. There are 15 residues in the CDR3. Here the CDR3 reads CASRGQGSRDYGYTF. DNA for the CDR3: TGTGCCAGCAGGGGACAGGGTTCCAGGGACTATGGCTACACCTTC.

The CDR3 region is CASSLAGREETEAFF. The CDR3 region has the DNA TGTGCCAGCAGCTTGGCCGGGAGGGAAGAGACTGAAGCTTTCTTT. The genes are TRBV5-4 and TRBJ1-1; D unclear. Germline V CDR1 and CDR2: SGHNT, YYREEE (reference sequence). V was pared by 0 bases and J by 5 bases, with 14 bases between. This CDR3 region has 15 residues.

The chain recombines TRBV19 with TRBJ1-2, with 11 bases fitting TRBD1. Germline values: CDR1 LNHDA, CDR2 SQIVND (reference sequence). The CDR3 has 13 amino acids. J gave up 4 bases and V 5 bases, and 0 bases lay outside the gene matches. CDR3 coding DNA: TGTGCCAGTAGTGGGACAGGGGGCTATGGCTACACCTTC. Translation: CASSGTGGYGYTF.

This chain joins TRBV11-2 and TRBJ2-7, with 7 bases lining up with TRBD2. The V segment lost 2 bases and the J segment 0 bases; nucleotides outside the gene matches: 4. The CDR3 covers 15 residues. Germline V gene sequence: CDR1 SGHAT, CDR2 FQNNGV. CDR3 DNA sequence: TGTGCCAGCAGCTTAAGCAGCGGGGACTCCTACGAGCAGTACTTC. This sequence encodes CASSLSSGDSYEQYF.

This chain connects TRBV7-2 to TRBJ2-1; tentative D call: TRBD2 (5 bases). The CDR3 length is 15 residues. The ends were cut back, 5 bases at V and 0 bases at J, with 11 bases in the middle. The germline CDR1 and CDR2 sequences are SGHTA and FQGNSA. CDR3 coding DNA: TGTGCCAGCAGCCAGGACTGGAGCTCCTACAATGAGCAGTTCTTC. Encoded protein: CASSQDWSSYNEQFF.

V usage is TRBV11-2 and J usage is TRBJ2-5; 11 positions agree with TRBD2. The CDR3 spans 16 residues. The V gene end was trimmed by 7 bases and the J gene end by 5 bases; junction bases not matched to a gene: 12. Germline CDR1 SGHAT, CDR2 FQNNGV. CDR3 sequence: CASMLYSGGAWETQYF. The CDR3 DNA follows: TGTGCCAGCATGCTCTATAGCGGGGGGGCCTGGGAGACCCAGTACTTC.

This chain links TRBV27 with TRBJ1-5; no reliable D call. CDR1 and CDR2 from the germline V gene are MNHEY and SMNVEV (reference sequence). This CDR3 has 12 residues. Trimming left V 6 bases short and J 2 bases short, with 5 bases between. CDR3 sequence (DNA): TGTGCCAGCAGGTCGGGCAATCAGCCCCAGCATTTT. Residues: CASRSGNQPQHF.

This chain joins TRBV7-9 and TRBJ2-5; 7 nucleotides agree with TRBD1. The CDR3 totals 16 residues. CDR1 is SEHNR, CDR2 FQNEAQ, per germline (reference sequence). J lost 0 bases, V lost 2 bases, and 6 bases had no gene match. CDR3 region: CASSLMVGTDQETQYF. The CDR3 nucleotides are TGTGCCAGCAGCTTAATGGTCGGGACAGACCAAGAGACCCAGTACTTC.

V gene TRBV30 combines with J gene TRBJ1-6; weak D call: TRBD1 (6 bases). The length of the CDR3 is 13 residues. CDR1 is GTSNPN and CDR2 is SVGIG in the germline V gene (reference sequence). V dropped 3 bases and J dropped 8 bases, with 11 bases sitting between them. CDR3: CAWRDRQDSPLHF. The CDR3, as DNA: TGTGCCTGGAGGGATCGACAGGATTCACCCCTCCACTTT.

The rearrangement joins TRBV5-1 to TRBJ2-6; TRBD1 matches at 7 bases. This CDR3 has 18 amino acids. Unmatched junction bases numbered 9, after V lost 3 bases and J lost 0 bases. Germline CDR1 SGHRS, CDR2 YFSETQ. The CDR3 DNA is TGCGCCAGCAGCTCACAGGGGCCCGGGTACTCTGGGGCCAACGTCCTGACTTTC. Its translation is CASSSQGPGYSGANVLTF.

The chain employs TRBV5-1 and TRBJ2-2, with TRBD1 matching 9 bases. The CDR3 length is 15 residues. The V gene's germline CDR1 is SGHRS and CDR2 YFSETQ. Unmatched junction bases numbered 5, after V lost 2 bases and J lost 6 bases. DNA for the CDR3: TGCGCCAGCAGCTTCGGACAGGGGATGGCCGGGGAGCTGTTTTTT. Translated: CASSFGQGMAGELFF.

This chain joins TRBV19 and TRBJ2-3; D might be TRBD1 (6 bases). Germline loops: CDR1 LNHDA, CDR2 SQIVND (reference sequence). Trimming took off 4 bases at V and 4 bases at J, with 21 bases between the two ends. The CDR3 contains 17 residues. The CDR3 is CASSSYYGTTGPDTQYF. The CDR3 coding sequence is TGTGCCAGTAGTAGTTATTACGGGACAACTGGACCAGATACGCAGTATTTT. Supplemented by reference TRBV19 and TRBJ2-3, the full variable domain reads DGGITQSPKYLFRKEGQNVTLSCEQNLNHDAMYWYRQDPGQGLRLIYYSQIVNDFQKGDIAEGYSVSREKKESFPLTVTSAQKNPTAFYLCASSSYYGTTGPDTQYFGPGTRLTVL.

The genes are TRBV7-2 and TRBJ2-1; 14 nucleotides agree with TRBD2. In germline, CDR1 is SGHTA, CDR2 FQGNSA. With 5 bases clipped from V and 10 bases from J, the junction kept 16 bases outside the gene matches. This CDR3 spans 18 amino acids. CDR3 loop: CASSRGRKTSGGAHEQFF. The CDR3 DNA is TGTGCCAGCAGCCGAGGACGAAAGACTAGCGGGGGGGCCCACGAGCAGTTCTTC.

V gene TRBV11-3 combines with J gene TRBJ2-3; 7 nucleotides match TRBD1. The CDR3 runs 13 residues. Germline-derived CDR1 and CDR2 are SGHNT and YENEEA. V gave up 6 bases and J gave up 6 bases; unmatched junction bases: 6. As DNA, the CDR3 is TGTGCCAGCAGTAAGGGGGCACCGGATACGCAGTATTTT. Translation gives CASSKGAPDTQYF.

J is TRBJ2-1 and V is TRBV11-3; 11 positions agree with TRBD2. Germline loops: CDR1 SGHNT, CDR2 YENEEA. J lost 6 bases, V lost 5 bases, and 9 bases had no gene match. The CDR3 has 16 amino acids. The CDR3 spells CASSPGTSGTFNEQFF. The CDR3 nucleotides are TGTGCCAGCAGCCCAGGGACTAGCGGAACCTTCAATGAGCAGTTCTTC.

J is TRBJ1-1 and V is TRBV7-2; D call uncertain. In germline, CDR1 is SGHTA, CDR2 FQGNSA. The CDR3 extends over 13 amino acids. The V gene lost 3 bases and the J gene lost 1 base, with 6 bases spanning the gap. CDR3 bases: TGTGCCAGCAGCTTCTCCCCGAACACTGAAGCTTTCTTT. It encodes CASSFSPNTEAFF.

In DNA, the CDR3 is TGCGCCAGCAGTGAGAGGGTCGGCCAGGGCACTGAAGCTTTCTTT. It encodes CASSERVGQGTEAFF. This chain connects TRBV10-1 to TRBJ1-1; D perhaps matches TRBD1 (5 bases). V was pared by 2 bases and J by 4 bases, with 14 bases between. This CDR3 contains 15 residues. Germline V lookup: CDR1 WNHNN, CDR2 SYGVQD (reference sequence).

The chain has TRBV7-9 and TRBJ1-1; TRBD1 might be the D (5 bases). V lost 5 bases and J 5 bases, leaving 15 bases between the germline ends. Germline CDR1 is SEHNR and CDR2 is FQNEAQ (reference sequence). The CDR3 spans 14 residues. Here the CDR3 DNA reads TGTGCCAGCAGCAAACAGATGAAGGGGACTGAAGCTTTCTTT. This encodes CASSKQMKGTEAFF.

V is TRBV7-2 and J is TRBJ2-2; perhaps TRBD2 as D (6 bases). The germline CDR1 and CDR2 sequences are SGHTA and FQGNSA. Deletions cut 5 bases from V and 0 bases from J, with 10 bases between. This CDR3 spans 15 amino acids. CDR3 region: CASSTWGANTGELFF. The CDR3 bases are TGTGCCAGCAGCACGTGGGGGGCGAACACCGGGGAGCTGTTTTTT.

This clone occurred once. The chain couples TRBV14 to TRBJ2-5; D not certain. V lost 1 base and J 5 bases, leaving 5 bases between the germline ends. The CDR3 is 12 amino acids. Germline V gene data show CDR1 as SGHDN and CDR2 as FVKESK. The CDR3 loop is CASSQVSETQYF. The CDR3 nucleotides read TGTGCCAGCAGCCAAGTCTCCGAGACCCAGTACTTC. Drawing the rest from reference TRBV14 and TRBJ2-5, the complete variable domain is EAGVTQFPSHSVIEKGQTVTLRCDPISGHDNLYWYRRVMGKEIKFLLHFVKESKQDESGMPNNRFLAERTGGTYSTLKVQPAELEDSGVYFCASSQVSETQYFGPGTRLLVL.

The V gene is TRBV19, the J gene TRBJ2-7; 7 nucleotides match TRBD1. The J segment lost 1 base and the V segment lost 6 bases, leaving 3 bases of the junction unmatched. The V gene's germline CDR1 is LNHDA and CDR2 SQIVND (reference sequence). The CDR3 contains 13 residues. CDR3 nucleotide sequence: TGTGCCAGTAGCAGACAGGGTTCCTACGAGCAGTACTTC. It is translated as CASSRQGSYEQYF.

The V gene is TRBV5-6, the J gene TRBJ2-2; perhaps TRBD1 as D (6 bases). V was pared by 4 bases and J by 1 base, with 11 bases between. The CDR3 has 15 amino acids. The V gene's germline CDR1 is SGHDT and CDR2 YYEEEE. The CDR3 bases are TGTGCCAGCAGCCTACCGGGACAGAACACCGGGGAGCTGTTTTTT. Amino acid sequence: CASSLPGQNTGELFF.

This clone was recorded only once. J is TRBJ2-7 and V is TRBV14; D unclear. The CDR3 totals 12 residues. Trimming cost V 3 bases and J 3 bases, with 6 bases left between them. Germline values: CDR1 SGHDN, CDR2 FVKESK. This CDR3 is CASSQHSYEQYF. The CDR3 coding sequence is TGTGCCAGCAGCCAGCACAGCTACGAGCAGTACTTC.

The CDR3 DNA sequence: TGTGCCTGGAGTGTATCGGGACAGTCGAGGGGACTGTTTTTT. Its protein product is CAWSVSGQSRGLFF. The genes are TRBV30 and TRBJ1-4; 7 bases match TRBD1. CDR3 length equals 14 residues. The J segment lost 13 bases and the V segment lost 0 bases, leaving 11 bases of the junction unmatched. In germline, CDR1 is GTSNPN, CDR2 SVGIG (reference sequence).

The chain has TRBV6-5 and TRBJ1-3, with a possible D match to TRBD1 (6 bases). Germline V CDR1 and CDR2: MNHEY, SVGAGI. The CDR3 covers 15 residues. Trimming removed 6 bases from V and 2 bases from J, with 14 bases in between. In nucleotides, the CDR3 is TGTGCCAGCAGACCCAGGGGAACCGCTGGAAACACCATATATTTT. Translating gives CASRPRGTAGNTIYF.

On this clone: Other DNA sequences in the same sample also yield this CDR3. V gene TRBV27 combines with J gene TRBJ1-2, with TRBD1 identical over 7 bases. V shed 6 bases, J shed 2 bases, and the junction held 3 bases outside the gene matches. CDR3 length: 13 residues. Germline CDR1 MNHEY, CDR2 SMNVEV (reference sequence). The DNA for the CDR3 is TGTGCCAGCAGCCGGGACAGAAACTATGGCTACACCTTC. Its translation: CASSRDRNYGYTF.

The V and J genes are TRBV2 and TRBJ1-2; 7 bases fit TRBD1. Germline V gene data show CDR1 as SNHLY and CDR2 as FYNNEI. The CDR3 has 13 amino acids. The ends lost 7 bases at V and 5 bases at J; junction bases unmatched: 7. CDR3 sequence reads: CASTRQGLYGYTF. The CDR3 DNA reads TGTGCCAGCACTCGACAGGGCCTTTATGGCTACACCTTC.

CDR3 bases: TGTGCCAGCAGCCCGGACCTCGGGACAGGGGAATCCTATGGCTACACCTTC. Encoded protein: CASSPDLGTGESYGYTF. The V call is TRBV4-2, the J call TRBJ1-2, with 10 bases lining up with TRBD1. With 4 bases clipped from V and 4 bases from J, the junction kept 12 bases outside the gene matches. This CDR3 spans 17 amino acids. CDR1 and CDR2 (germline): LGHNA, YNFKEQ.

V usage is TRBV4-3 and J usage is TRBJ1-6; tentative D call: TRBD1 (5 bases). The CDR3 is made up of 17 amino acids. Per the germline V gene, CDR1 is LGHNA and CDR2 is YSLEER. The V and J ends lost 0 bases and 10 bases respectively, with 19 bases between them. Written as DNA, the CDR3 is TGCGCCAGCAGCCAAGACTTGTTCTCCCAGGGCGGCTCACCCCTCCACTTT. This encodes CASSQDLFSQGGSPLHF.

This clone was seen only once. The genes are TRBV6-4 and TRBJ2-7; 9 positions agree with TRBD1. Unmatched junction bases numbered 11, after V lost 4 bases and J lost 7 bases. The CDR3 totals 15 residues. From germline, CDR1 is MRHNA and CDR2 SNTAGT. This CDR3 is CASSALPGQGSEQYF. DNA of the CDR3: TGTGCCAGCAGTGCCCTGCCAGGACAGGGGAGTGAGCAGTACTTC.

The gene calls are TRBV27 and TRBJ1-2, with D possibly matching TRBD1 (5 bases). CDR3 length: 15 residues. In germline, CDR1 is MNHEY, CDR2 SMNVEV (reference sequence). With 0 bases removed from V and 8 bases from J, the gap between germline ends came to 16 bases. The CDR3 DNA sequence: TGTGCCAGCAGTTTATCGAAAGGGGACTGGCGCGGCTACACCTTC. Protein product: CASSLSKGDWRGYTF.